The 5 T cell receptor beta chains below were found in one sample sequenced in a study of blood T cell repertoires in COVID-19. This table comes from immunoSEQ multiplex PCR, and its TCRdb copy is limited to in-frame clones, with some not included. The sample has tens of thousands of clones; more than 65% are singletons. The sequenced material came from peripheral blood. The receptor source for this set is a human donor in a cohort sampled during active COVID-19.

The chain uses TRBV7-2 and TRBJ1-1; tentative D call: TRBD1 (5 bases). V lost 4 bases and J 7 bases, leaving 13 bases between the germline ends. Germline loops: CDR1 SGHTA, CDR2 FQGNSA. This CDR3 is built from 13 residues. CDR3 DNA: TGTGCCAGCAGCTATCGGGGGGGGAGTGAAGCTTTCTTT. Its translation: CASSYRGGSEAFF.

The chain joins TRBV5-4 to TRBJ2-2; maybe TRBD2 (7 bases). Germline V gene lookup returns CDR1 SGHNT and CDR2 YYREEE (reference sequence). This CDR3 is 18 amino acids long. The ends were cut back, 4 bases at V and 3 bases at J, with 22 bases in the middle. CDR3 amino acids: CASSHQPPRGGDTGELFF. The CDR3 DNA sequence: TGTGCCAGCAGCCACCAGCCCCCCAGGGGAGGGGACACCGGGGAGCTGTTTTTT.

The chain uses TRBV6-5 and TRBJ2-7, with TRBD1 as a possible D gene (5 bases). The V gene's germline CDR1 is MNHEY and CDR2 SVGAGI. V shed 0 bases and J shed 2 bases, with 8 bases lying between them. The CDR3 contains 14 residues. Here the CDR3 reads CASSYSARAYEQYF. The CDR3 DNA sequence: TGTGCCAGCAGTTACTCGGCCAGGGCCTACGAGCAGTACTTC.

V is TRBV5-1 and J is TRBJ2-7; 8 nucleotides line up with TRBD1. The germline CDR1 and CDR2 sequences are SGHRS and YFSETQ. V gave up 3 bases and J gave up 1 base; unmatched junction bases: 6. This CDR3 is 15 amino acids long. CDR3 nucleotides: TGCGCCAGCAGCTGGGGAACAGGGGGGTCCTACGAGCAGTACTTC. Protein: CASSWGTGGSYEQYF.

This rearrangement joins TRBV5-1 to TRBJ1-5; no firm D call. Germline V lookup: CDR1 SGHRS, CDR2 YFSETQ. The CDR3 is 15 amino acids. V dropped 0 bases and J dropped 0 bases, with 7 bases sitting between them. The CDR3 coding sequence is TGCGCCAGCAGCTTGGACAAGTATAGCAATCAGCCCCAGCATTTT. It translates to CASSLDKYSNQPQHF.